This T cell receptor beta chain was sequenced during a study of T-cell memory formation after mild COVID-19 (dated by TCRdb to the early 2020s). Concerning the study at large: TCR sequence clusters from the two donors were largely donor specific. T-cell clones expanding and contracting after mild COVID-19 in two donors were tracked by longitudinal TCRalpha and TCRbeta repertoire sequencing. The cohort was made up of two young adult volunteers, one female and one male, who were previously healthy. The paper as a whole reports these results and caveats: The detection of some responding clones in pre-infection memory suggests that pre-existing cross-reactive memory T cells joined the SARS-CoV-2 response. Contracting CD4+ clones were located mainly in the CM and EM memory subsets, whereas CD8+ clones were found to be enriched in EMRA. Balanced CD4/CD8 phenotypes were observed for clones contracting from day 15 to 85, whereas a bias towards CD4+ was observed for a second wave of clones expanding from day 15 to 37. Only two mild cases were covered by the study, and larger cohorts that include severe cases with pre-infection samples were considered necessary. SARS-CoV-2 specificity of the second-wave clones peaking on day 37 was not confirmed.

Ficoll-Paque density gradient centrifugation was the method used to isolate PBMCs. TCRdb records Illumina NovaSeq 6000 as the sequencer. Using 5'RACE with constant-segment primers, TCRalpha and TCRbeta cDNA libraries were constructed, with sample barcodes and unique molecular identifiers added in the process. Trizol reagent was used to extract RNA from every sample. Amplification of the libraries took two PCR steps, and the second step added a second sample barcode plus Illumina TruSeq adapters. Libraries were sequenced on an Illumina NovaSeq with 2 x 150 bp paired-end reads. As for the authors' bioinformatics: With migec v1.2.7, reads were demultiplexed and then collapsed into UMI-guided consensus sequences. With mixcr v2.1.11, UMI consensuses were aligned to TRA and TRB V and J templates and assembled into clonotypes. A clonotype was counted as expanded or contracted only when both edgeR and NoisET called the clonotype significant, with the noise models trained on biological replicates. edgeR calls used a false discovery rate-adjusted p below 0.01 and a log2 fold-change threshold of 1. As an exploratory analysis of dynamics, max-normalized trajectories of the 1000 most abundant clonotypes were examined with PCA combined with hierarchical clustering. Separately sequenced CD4+ and CD8+ repertoires were used to assign the CD4 or CD8 phenotype of responding clones. TCRdb reran the public reads through fastp at Q25 and MiXCR, keeping productive beta chains. Merged by CDR3 protein, the rows form single entries marked with the most common genes and DNA. These V and J calls originate from TCRdb's pipeline instead of the authors' own analysis. Across this sample there are about 350,000 distinct CDR3 sequences, with about an eighth seen only once. The leading ten clones occupy approximately 22% of the sample.

This clonotype was seen a handful of times. Its binding antigen is unknown. There are no base qualities to consult, and no much larger clone falls within one base. Taken from cysteine to phenylalanine, the CDR3 has 19 residues. Only the CDR3 part of the read is kept: 57 bases, read in frame from the first base. CDR1 and CDR2 are drawn from the germline V gene (reference sequence): DFQATT, SNEGSKA. Trimmed from V: 7 bases; trimmed from J: 5 bases; junction bases lacking a gene match: 19. The clonotype comes from a young man who had mild COVID-19 (a few samples of this study predate the infection). The sample titles of this study are shuffled in the database, so cell type and time point are left out; the donor was told from shared clones. The chain joins TRBV20-1 to TRBJ2-5, with 16 central nucleotides matching TRBD2. The sequenced material came from PBMCs or a T cell subset sorted from them (not recorded which). In nucleotides, the sequence is TGCAGTGGAAACCCGGGCCCGGGACTAGCGGGGGGGCCTTGGGAGACCCAGTACTTC. Translation gives CSGNPGPGLAGGPWETQYF.